This T cell receptor beta chain originates from a study of response to subunit inactivated influenza vaccine. Study outcomes and limitations: There was a suggestion from the authors that each seasonal influenza vaccination recruits few new T cells.

A single record per CDR3 protein comes from TCRdb applying MiXCR to the RT-PCR reads. The repertoire holds 500,000 to 600,000 distinct CDR3 sequences, with 16% as singletons. This clonotype was counted only a few times. Its antigen is currently unknown. Looked up from germline, CDR1 is DFQATT and CDR2 is SNEGSKA (reference sequence). Trimming took 5 bases from V and 5 from J; bases not matched to a gene: 12. This CDR3 contains 15 residues. The receptor was derived from a man between 50 and 75 years old who received an inactivated influenza vaccine. Sequencing used CD4+ T cells sorted from PBMCs, obtained roughly 24 months after vaccination. The gene calls are TRBV20-1 and TRBJ2-5; TRBD2 matches at 9 bases. CDR3 bases: TGCAGTGCTCATGGAGGCGGGGGGGCCCGGGAGACCCAGTACTTC. Encoded protein: CSAHGGGGARETQYF.